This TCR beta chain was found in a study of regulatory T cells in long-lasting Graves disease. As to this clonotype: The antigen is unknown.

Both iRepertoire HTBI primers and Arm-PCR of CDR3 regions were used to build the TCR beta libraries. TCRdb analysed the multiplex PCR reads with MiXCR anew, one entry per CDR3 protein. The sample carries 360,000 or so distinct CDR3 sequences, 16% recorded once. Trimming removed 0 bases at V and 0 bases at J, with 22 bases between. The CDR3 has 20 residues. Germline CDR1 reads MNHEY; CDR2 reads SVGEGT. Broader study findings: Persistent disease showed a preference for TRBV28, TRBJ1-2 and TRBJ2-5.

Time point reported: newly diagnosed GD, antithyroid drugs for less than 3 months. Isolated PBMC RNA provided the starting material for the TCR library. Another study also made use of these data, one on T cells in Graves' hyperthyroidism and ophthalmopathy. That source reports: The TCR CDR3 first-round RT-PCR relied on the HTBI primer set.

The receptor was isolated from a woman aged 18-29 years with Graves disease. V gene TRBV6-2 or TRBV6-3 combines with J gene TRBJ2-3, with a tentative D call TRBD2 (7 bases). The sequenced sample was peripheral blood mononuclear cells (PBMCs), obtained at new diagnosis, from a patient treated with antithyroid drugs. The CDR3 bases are TGTGCCAGCAGTTACTCCCGTAGTCGGGGGAGGGGGTCGAGCACAGATACGCAGTATTTT. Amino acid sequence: CASSYSRSRGRGSSTDTQYF.